The next 15 T cell receptor beta chains were all read from a single sample in a study of patients and donors after allogeneic stem cell transplantation. Using its own MiXCR run on the RT-PCR reads, TCRdb lists one record per CDR3 protein. The sample lists 25,000 to 30,000 distinct CDR3 sequences; about 8% were seen once. Sequencing was performed on blood, either unsorted or a sorted T cell fraction (not recorded which). All receptors come from a human donor who was either an allogeneic HSCT recipient or a stem cell or donor lymphocyte infusion donor (not recorded which). It is not recorded whose cells these are; they may come from a transplant donor.

This clonotype was detected a few times. In DNA, the CDR3 is TGTGCCAGTAGTTCTATAGCGGGGGACTCCGAAGAGACCCAGTACTTC. Protein product: CASSSIAGDSEETQYF. V is TRBV19 and J is TRBJ2-5; 9 bases agree with TRBD2. Germline V gene data show CDR1 as LNHDA and CDR2 as SQIVND (reference sequence). V lost 5 bases, J lost 3 bases, and 10 bases stayed unmatched. The CDR3 covers 16 residues. Based on the CDR3 plus reference TRBV19 and TRBJ2-5, the full variable domain is DGGITQSPKYLFRKEGQNVTLSCEQNLNHDAMYWYRQDPGQGLRLIYYSQIVNDFQKGDIAEGYSVSREKKESFPLTVTSAQKNPTAFYLCASSSIAGDSEETQYFGPGTRLLVL.

This clonotype has a count of ten or more. The chain is built from TRBV11-1 and TRBJ2-7; 7 bases map to TRBD1. Germline V gives CDR1 SGHAT, CDR2 FQDESV (reference sequence). The CDR3 has 19 residues. The junction had 20 bases not matched to a gene; V was cut back by 5 bases and J by 1 base. The CDR3 DNA follows: TGTGCCAGCAGCCGAGGGAGTAACAGGGGAAGGGGGAAGTCCTACGAGCAGTACTTC. This translates into CASSRGSNRGRGKSYEQYF.

This clonotype was counted only a few times. This rearrangement joins TRBV6-1 to TRBJ1-2, with 9 bases aligning to TRBD1. V was clipped by 6 bases and J by 8 bases; unmatched bases: 16. The CDR3 sequence is 16 residues long. Germline CDR1 and CDR2: MNHNS and SASEGT. The CDR3 nucleotides are TGTGCCAGCAGACCGGAGGGGACAGGGACACAGAGGGGCTACACCTTC. Translating it yields CASRPEGTGTQRGYTF.

The J gene is TRBJ1-6, the V gene TRBV5-1, with 8 bases that match TRBD1. V was pared by 0 bases and J by 6 bases, with 2 bases of the junction left unmatched. CDR3 length equals 15 residues. CDR1 is SGHRS, CDR2 YFSETQ, per germline. In DNA form, the CDR3 reads TGCGCCAGCAGCTTGGCGGACAGGGCTAATTCACCCCTCCACTTT. Its protein is CASSLADRANSPLHF.

This clonotype has at least ten counts. This sequence joins TRBV7-2 and TRBJ2-2, with 13 bases that match TRBD2. Trimming cost V 4 bases and J 5 bases; bases outside gene matches: 7. The CDR3 sequence is 17 residues long. Germline V lookup: CDR1 SGHTA, CDR2 FQGNSA. This chain's CDR3 is CASSSPGLAGVTGELFF. The CDR3 DNA follows: TGTGCCAGCAGCTCTCCCGGACTAGCGGGAGTAACCGGGGAGCTGTTTTTT.

This clonotype has only a few counts. The chain uses TRBV4-1 and TRBJ2-3; TRBD2 matches 11 bases. The CDR3 is 19 residues long. Germline V lookup: CDR1 MGHRA, CDR2 YSYEKL. V gave up 0 bases and J gave up 3 bases; unmatched junction bases: 11. CDR3 DNA: TGCGCCAGCAGCCAAGAGGAGCGACTAGCGGGGATGAGGACAGATACGCAGTATTTT. This encodes CASSQEERLAGMRTDTQYF.

The sample holds many counts of this clonotype. The CDR3 DNA follows: TGTGCCAGCAGCACCCCCGGGACAGGGGCCCGTTTAGGGAGCGGGGAGCTGTTTTTT. This sequence encodes CASSTPGTGARLGSGELFF. V is TRBV7-8 and J is TRBJ2-2, with 10 bases matching TRBD1. V lost 5 bases and J lost 7; bases outside the gene matches: 19. The length of the CDR3 is 19 residues. Germline CDR1 reads SGHVS; CDR2 reads FQNEAQ. The variable domain in full, with the rest retrieved from reference TRBV7-8 and TRBJ2-2, is GAGVSQSPRYKVAKRGQDVALRCDPISGHVSLFWYQQALGQGPEFLTYFQNEAQLDKSGLPSDRFFAERPEGSVSTLKIQRTQQEDSAVYLCASSTPGTGARLGSGELFFGEGSRLTVL.

This clonotype has just a few counts. The gene calls are TRBV19 and TRBJ2-7; TRBD1 or TRBD2 may be the D gene (5 bases each). Per germline, CDR1 LNHDA and CDR2 SQIVND (reference sequence). The V gene lost 11 bases and the J gene lost 2 bases, with 16 bases spanning the gap. There are 13 residues in the CDR3. In DNA, the CDR3 is TGTGCCGTGGGGACCGGCGGCCCCTACGAGCAGTACTTC. It encodes CAVGTGGPYEQYF.

This clonotype was found many times. The V and J genes are TRBV20-1 and TRBJ1-6; D call uncertain. CDR3 size: 12 residues. Germline loops: CDR1 DFQATT, CDR2 SNEGSKA (reference sequence). Trimming cost V 0 bases and J 9 bases, with 6 bases left between them. CDR3 protein: CSARDLGSPLHF. In DNA form, the CDR3 reads TGCAGTGCTAGAGATCTCGGTTCACCCCTCCACTTT.

With respect to this clonotype: A much bigger clone sits one base away, suggesting this may be a read error. The chain has TRBV9 and TRBJ2-5, with D uncertain. V was cut by 4 bases and J by 7 bases, with 14 bases left in between. Germline V gene sequence: CDR1 SGDLS, CDR2 YYNGEE. The CDR3 covers 13 residues. DNA of the CDR3: TGTGCCAGCAGCTTAGAAGGCCACTCGACCCAGTACTTC. Its protein product is CASSLEGHSTQYF.

The table lists this clonotype with a few counts. The chain combines TRBV7-9 with TRBJ1-1; a weak D match, TRBD1 (5 bases). V was shortened by 5 bases and J by 11 bases, with 30 bases between the two germline ends. From germline, CDR1 is SEHNR and CDR2 FQNEAQ (reference sequence). CDR3 length: 17 residues. CDR3 protein: CASSLLVALGSGAGAFF. In DNA, the CDR3 is TGTGCCAGCAGCCTACTAGTGGCTCTTGGGAGCGGGGCAGGGGCTTTCTTT.

This chain links TRBV5-1 with TRBJ2-3; no clear D gene. Germline CDR1 SGHRS, CDR2 YFSETQ. The CDR3 runs to 13 residues. V was trimmed by 0 bases and J by 6 bases, leaving 8 bases between them. The CDR3 DNA reads TGCGCCAGCAGCTTGGCCGGGTTGGATACGCAGTATTTT. Protein product: CASSLAGLDTQYF.

There are a few counts of this clonotype. The V call is TRBV6-1, the J call TRBJ1-3, with D unclear. CDR1 and CDR2 (germline): MNHNS, SASEGT. This CDR3 has 12 amino acids. Trimming took 3 bases from V and 4 from J, leaving 4 bases between them. The CDR3 DNA reads as TGTGCCAGCAGTGACCCAGGAAACACCATATATTTT. Its translation: CASSDPGNTIYF.

This clonotype showed up many times. This sequence joins TRBV7-9 and TRBJ2-7, with 10 bases aligning to TRBD1. In germline, CDR1 is SEHNR, CDR2 FQNEAQ (reference sequence). The CDR3 is made up of 15 amino acids. V shed 6 bases and J 3 bases; nucleotides not matched to a gene: 8. CDR3 sequence reads: CASRHPGQGYYEQYF. CDR3 bases: TGTGCCAGCAGACACCCGGGACAGGGGTACTACGAGCAGTACTTC.

The table lists this clonotype with many counts. The chain carries TRBV6-6 and TRBJ1-1, with a weak D call TRBD1 (6 bases). The germline gives CDR1 MNHNY, CDR2 SVGAGI (reference sequence). V lost 2 bases and J lost 5, with 9 bases in between. This CDR3 has 13 amino acids. CDR3 nucleotides: TGTGCCAGCAGTTACCAACAGGGTACTGAAGCTTTCTTT. This translates into CASSYQQGTEAFF.